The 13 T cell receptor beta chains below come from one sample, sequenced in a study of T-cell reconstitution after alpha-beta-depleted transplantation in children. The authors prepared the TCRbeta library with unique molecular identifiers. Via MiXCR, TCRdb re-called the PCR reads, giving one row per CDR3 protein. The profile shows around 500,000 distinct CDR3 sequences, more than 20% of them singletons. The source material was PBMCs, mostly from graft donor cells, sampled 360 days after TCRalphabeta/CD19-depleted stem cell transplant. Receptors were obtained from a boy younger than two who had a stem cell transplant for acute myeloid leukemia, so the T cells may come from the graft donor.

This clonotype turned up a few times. The CDR3: CASSPQPGFHEQYF. The CDR3 DNA reads TGTGCCAGCTCACCACAGCCAGGTTTCCACGAGCAGTACTTC. V and J are TRBV18 and TRBJ2-7, with no clear D. Germline lookup yields CDR1 KGHSH and CDR2 LQKENI. Trimming cost V 1 base and J 5 bases, with 12 bases left between them. This CDR3 has 14 residues.

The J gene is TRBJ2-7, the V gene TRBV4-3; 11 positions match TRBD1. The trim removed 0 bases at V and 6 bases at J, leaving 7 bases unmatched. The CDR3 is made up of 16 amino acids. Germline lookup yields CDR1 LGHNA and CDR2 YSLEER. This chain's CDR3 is CASSQDQGQGASEQYF. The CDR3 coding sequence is TGCGCCAGCAGCCAAGATCAAGGACAGGGGGCGTCCGAGCAGTACTTC.

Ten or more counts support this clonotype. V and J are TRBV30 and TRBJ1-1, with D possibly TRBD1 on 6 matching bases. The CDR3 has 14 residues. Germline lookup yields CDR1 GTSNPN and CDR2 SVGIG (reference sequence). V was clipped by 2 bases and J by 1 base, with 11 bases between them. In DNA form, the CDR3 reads TGTGCCTGGAGTAGGGGGGTGAGGAACACTGAAGCTTTCTTT. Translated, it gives CAWSRGVRNTEAFF.

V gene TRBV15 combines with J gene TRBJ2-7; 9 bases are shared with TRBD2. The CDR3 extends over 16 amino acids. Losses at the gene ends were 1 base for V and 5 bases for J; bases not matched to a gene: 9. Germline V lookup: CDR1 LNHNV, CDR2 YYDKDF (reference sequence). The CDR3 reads CATSRGLLAGTNEQYV. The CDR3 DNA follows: TGTGCCACCAGCAGAGGTTTGCTAGCGGGGACGAACGAGCAGTACGTC.

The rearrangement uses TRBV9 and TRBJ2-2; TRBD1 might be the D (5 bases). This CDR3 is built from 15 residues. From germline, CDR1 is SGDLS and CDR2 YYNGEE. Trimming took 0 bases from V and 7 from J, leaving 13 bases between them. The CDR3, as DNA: TGTGCCAGCAGCGTAGGGGTCAGGGCGGACGGGGAGCTGTTTTTT. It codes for CASSVGVRADGELFF.

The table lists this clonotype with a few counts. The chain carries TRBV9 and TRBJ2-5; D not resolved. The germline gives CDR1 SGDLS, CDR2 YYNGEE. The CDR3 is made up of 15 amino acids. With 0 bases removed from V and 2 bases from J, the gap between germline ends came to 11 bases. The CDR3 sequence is CASSVDRMGQETQYF. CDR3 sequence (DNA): TGTGCCAGCAGCGTAGATCGGATGGGACAAGAGACCCAGTACTTC.

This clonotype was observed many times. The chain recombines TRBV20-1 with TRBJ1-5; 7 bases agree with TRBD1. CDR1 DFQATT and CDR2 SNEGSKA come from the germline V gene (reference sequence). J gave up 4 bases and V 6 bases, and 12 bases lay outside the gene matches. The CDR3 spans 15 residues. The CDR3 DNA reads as TGCAGTGCCAAACAGACAGGGTTAATTAATCAGCCCCAGCATTTT. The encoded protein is CSAKQTGLINQPQHF.

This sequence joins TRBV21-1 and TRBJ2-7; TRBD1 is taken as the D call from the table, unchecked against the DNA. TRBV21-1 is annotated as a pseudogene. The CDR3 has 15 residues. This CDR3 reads CASSKGDTKFYEQYV. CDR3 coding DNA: TGTGCCAGCAGCAAAGGGGACACAAAATTCTACGAGCAGTACGTC.

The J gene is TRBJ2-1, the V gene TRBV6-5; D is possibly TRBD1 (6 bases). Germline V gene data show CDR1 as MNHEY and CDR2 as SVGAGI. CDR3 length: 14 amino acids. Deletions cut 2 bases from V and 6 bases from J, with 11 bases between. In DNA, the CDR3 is TGTGCCAGCAGTTACCCCGGCAGGGGCAATGAGCAGTTCTTC. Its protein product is CASSYPGRGNEQFF.

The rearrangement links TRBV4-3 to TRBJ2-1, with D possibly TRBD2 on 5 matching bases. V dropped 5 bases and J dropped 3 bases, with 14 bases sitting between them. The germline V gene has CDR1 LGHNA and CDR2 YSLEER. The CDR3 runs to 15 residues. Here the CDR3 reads CASSWALGDYNEQFF. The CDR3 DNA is TGCGCCAGCAGCTGGGCACTAGGAGACTACAATGAGCAGTTCTTC.

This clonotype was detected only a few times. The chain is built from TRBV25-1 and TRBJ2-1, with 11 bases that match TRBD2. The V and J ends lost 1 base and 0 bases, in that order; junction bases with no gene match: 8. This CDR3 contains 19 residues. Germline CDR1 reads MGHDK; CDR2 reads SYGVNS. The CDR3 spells CASSEFFTSGGSSYNEQFF. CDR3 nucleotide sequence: TGTGCCAGCAGTGAATTTTTTACTAGCGGGGGCAGCTCCTACAATGAGCAGTTCTTC.

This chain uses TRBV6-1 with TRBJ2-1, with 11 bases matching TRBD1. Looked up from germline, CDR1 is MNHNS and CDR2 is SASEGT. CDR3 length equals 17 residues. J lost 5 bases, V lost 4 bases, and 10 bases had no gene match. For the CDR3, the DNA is TGTGCCAGCAGTGCCCTGGCAGGGACAGGGGGTGACAATGAGCAGTTCTTC. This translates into CASSALAGTGGDNEQFF.

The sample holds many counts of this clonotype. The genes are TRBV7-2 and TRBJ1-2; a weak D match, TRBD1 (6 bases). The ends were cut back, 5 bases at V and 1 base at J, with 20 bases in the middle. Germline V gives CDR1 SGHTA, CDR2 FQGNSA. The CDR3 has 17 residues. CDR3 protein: CASSLDATGQLNYGYTF. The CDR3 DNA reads TGTGCCAGCAGCCTCGACGCCACAGGGCAACTTAACTATGGCTACACCTTC. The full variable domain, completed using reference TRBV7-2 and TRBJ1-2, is GAGVSQSPSNKVTEKGKDVELRCDPISGHTALYWYRQSLGQGLEFLIYFQGNSAPDKSGLPSDRFSAERTGGSVSTLTIQRTQQEDSAVYLCASSLDATGQLNYGYTFGSGTRLTVV.